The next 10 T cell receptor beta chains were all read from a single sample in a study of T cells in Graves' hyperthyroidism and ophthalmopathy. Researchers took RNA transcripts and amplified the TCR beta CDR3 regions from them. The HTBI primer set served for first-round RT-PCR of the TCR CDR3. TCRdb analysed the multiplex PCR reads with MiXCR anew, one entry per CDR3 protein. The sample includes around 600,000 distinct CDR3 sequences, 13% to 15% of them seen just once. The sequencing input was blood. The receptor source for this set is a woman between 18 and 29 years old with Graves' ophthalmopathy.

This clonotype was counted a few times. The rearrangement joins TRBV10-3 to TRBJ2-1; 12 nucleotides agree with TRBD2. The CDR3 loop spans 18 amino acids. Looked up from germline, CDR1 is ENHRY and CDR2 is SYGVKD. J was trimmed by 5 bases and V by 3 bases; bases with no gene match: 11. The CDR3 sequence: CAISEELAGGPSNNEQFF. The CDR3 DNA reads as TGTGCCATCAGTGAAGAGCTAGCGGGAGGGCCGAGCAACAATGAGCAGTTCTTC.

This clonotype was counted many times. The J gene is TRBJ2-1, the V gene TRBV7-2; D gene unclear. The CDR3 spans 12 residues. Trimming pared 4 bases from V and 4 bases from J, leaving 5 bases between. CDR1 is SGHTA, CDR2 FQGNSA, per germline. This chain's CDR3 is CASSSRYNEQFF. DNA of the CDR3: TGTGCCAGCAGCTCCCGTTACAATGAGCAGTTCTTC. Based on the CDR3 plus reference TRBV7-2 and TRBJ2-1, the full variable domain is GAGVSQSPSNKVTEKGKDVELRCDPISGHTALYWYRQSLGQGLEFLIYFQGNSAPDKSGLPSDRFSAERTGGSVSTLTIQRTQQEDSAVYLCASSSRYNEQFFGPGTRLTVL.

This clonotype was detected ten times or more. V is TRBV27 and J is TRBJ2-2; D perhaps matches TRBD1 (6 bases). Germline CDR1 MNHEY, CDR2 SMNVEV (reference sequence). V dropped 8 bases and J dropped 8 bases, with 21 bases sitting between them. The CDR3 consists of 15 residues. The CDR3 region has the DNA TGTGCCAGCCTTCCTGGACAGAACCTCGGGGGGGAGCTGTTTTTT. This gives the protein CASLPGQNLGGELFF.

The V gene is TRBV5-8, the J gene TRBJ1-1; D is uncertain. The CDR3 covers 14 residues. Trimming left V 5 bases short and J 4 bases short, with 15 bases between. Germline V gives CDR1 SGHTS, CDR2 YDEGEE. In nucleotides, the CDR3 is TGTGCCAGCAGAAGCAGAGCGCTGGGCACTGAAGCTTTCTTT. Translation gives CASRSRALGTEAFF.

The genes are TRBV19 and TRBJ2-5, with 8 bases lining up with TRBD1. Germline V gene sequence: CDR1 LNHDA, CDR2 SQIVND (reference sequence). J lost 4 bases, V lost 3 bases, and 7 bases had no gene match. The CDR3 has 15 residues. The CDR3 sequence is CASSIVAGGGETQYF. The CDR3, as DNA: TGTGCCAGTAGTATCGTGGCAGGGGGCGGAGAGACCCAGTACTTC.

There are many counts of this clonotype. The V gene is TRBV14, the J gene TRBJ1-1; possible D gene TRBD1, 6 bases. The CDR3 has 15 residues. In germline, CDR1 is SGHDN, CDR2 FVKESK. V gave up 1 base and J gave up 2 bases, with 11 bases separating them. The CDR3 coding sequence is TGTGCCAGCAGCCAAGTTGCAGGGGCTAACACTGAAGCTTTCTTT. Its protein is CASSQVAGANTEAFF.

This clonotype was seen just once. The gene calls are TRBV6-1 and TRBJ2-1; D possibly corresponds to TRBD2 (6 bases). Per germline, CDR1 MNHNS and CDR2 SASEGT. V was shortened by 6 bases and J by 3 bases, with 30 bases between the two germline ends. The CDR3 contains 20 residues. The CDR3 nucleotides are TGTGCCAGCAGCCTAGTAGGAGGGCGGAGTCGAGCCCGTAACTACAATGAGCAGTTCTTC. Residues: CASSLVGGRSRARNYNEQFF.

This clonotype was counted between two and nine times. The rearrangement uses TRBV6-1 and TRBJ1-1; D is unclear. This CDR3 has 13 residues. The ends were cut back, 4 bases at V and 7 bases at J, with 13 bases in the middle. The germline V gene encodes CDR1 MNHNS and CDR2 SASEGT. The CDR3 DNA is TGTGCCAGCAGTGCCGCGGGGTCGGATGAAGCTTTCTTT. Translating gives CASSAAGSDEAFF.

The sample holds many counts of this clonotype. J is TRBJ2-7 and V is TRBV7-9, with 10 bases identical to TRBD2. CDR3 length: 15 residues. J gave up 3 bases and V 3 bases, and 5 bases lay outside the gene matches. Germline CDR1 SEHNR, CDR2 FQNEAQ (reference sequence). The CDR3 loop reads CASSLTSGSYYEQYF. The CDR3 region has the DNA TGTGCCAGCAGCTTGACTAGCGGGTCGTACTACGAGCAGTACTTC.

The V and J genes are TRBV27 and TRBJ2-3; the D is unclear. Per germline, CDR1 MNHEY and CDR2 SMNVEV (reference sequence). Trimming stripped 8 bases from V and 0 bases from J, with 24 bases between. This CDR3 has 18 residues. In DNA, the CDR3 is TGTGCCAGCCGGCGCCTGATAGGAAGGGCAATTAGCACAGATACGCAGTATTTT. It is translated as CASRRLIGRAISTDTQYF.